This entry features one TCR beta chain sequence. This entry comes from a study of PD-L1 blockade in urothelial cancer. Using immunoSEQ multiplex PCR, the repertoire was profiled, and TCRdb retains in-frame clones only, with some absent. The sample holds about 80,000 clones, approximately 90% seen once. CDR3 size: 17 residues. The germline V gene encodes CDR1 SGHTA and CDR2 FQGNSA. The V gene end was trimmed by 1 base and the J gene end by 3 bases; junction bases not matched to a gene: 3. The chain links TRBV7-2 to TRBJ2-3; 14 nucleotides agree with TRBD2. The specimen comprised PBMCs, sampled around atezolizumab (anti-PD-L1) treatment. This sequence originates from a woman in her 70s with urothelial cancer. In DNA form, the CDR3 reads TGTGCCAGCAGCTTAGGGGGGACTAGCGGGAGAACAGATACGCAGTATTTT. As protein: CASSLGGTSGRTDTQYF.